The T cell receptor beta chain described here comes from a study of CD8+ T cells in alopecia areata. The overall study: Each of the treated patients was given oral tofacitinib, 5 to 10 mg twice daily, for moderate-to-severe alopecia areata.

A word on this clone: Its antigen is undetermined. A read error may produce the germline difference seen at one junction end.

Per germline, CDR1 SSHAT and CDR2 FNYEAQ (reference sequence). The CDR3 runs to 13 residues. In each case, RNA was isolated and then reverse transcribed into cDNA as the sequencing template. TCRdb keeps only in-frame clones here, not all; method: immunoSEQ multiplex PCR. The sample holds 150,000 or so clones, about 88% seen once. General study points: In scalp samples, resident alphabeta T cells of normal skin are also sequenced.

The treatment here: oral pan-JAK inhibitor, 5-10 mg twice daily. The TCR originated in a human donor with alopecia areata. Sequencing used CD8+ T cells sorted from blood, obtained at week 4, from a patient treated with tofacitinib. V gene TRBV7-7 combines with J gene TRBJ2-7; D remains ambiguous. The CDR3 bases are TGTGCTAGCAGCTTAAATGTCAAGGACGAGCAGTACTTC. It translates to CASSLNVKDEQYF.